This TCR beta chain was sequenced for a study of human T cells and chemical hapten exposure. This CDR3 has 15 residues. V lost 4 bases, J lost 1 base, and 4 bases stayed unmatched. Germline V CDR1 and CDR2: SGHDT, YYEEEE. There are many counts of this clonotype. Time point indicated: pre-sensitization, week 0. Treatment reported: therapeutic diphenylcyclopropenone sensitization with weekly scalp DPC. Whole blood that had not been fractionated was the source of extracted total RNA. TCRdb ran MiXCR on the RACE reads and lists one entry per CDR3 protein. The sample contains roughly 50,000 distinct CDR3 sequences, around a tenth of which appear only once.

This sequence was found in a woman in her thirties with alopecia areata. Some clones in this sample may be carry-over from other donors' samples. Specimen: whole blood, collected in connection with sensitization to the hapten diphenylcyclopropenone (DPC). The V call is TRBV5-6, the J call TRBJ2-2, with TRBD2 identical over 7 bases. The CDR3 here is CASSRLAVNTGELFF. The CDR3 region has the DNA TGTGCCAGCAGCCGGCTAGCGGTGAACACCGGGGAGCTGTTTTTT.